This TCR beta chain was captured in a study of control samples from healthy donors and cancer patients. In this sample, this clone turned up once. The CDR3 has 10 amino acids. Germline CDR1 reads DFQATT; CDR2 reads SNEGSKA (reference sequence). With 0 bases removed from V and 7 bases from J, the gap between germline ends came to 3 bases. Generated by immunoSEQ multiplex PCR, the TCRdb table keeps only in-frame clones and is missing some. The repertoire holds 100,000 or so clones, with more than 75% as singletons. The chain combines TRBV20-1 with TRBJ2-5, with D unresolved. This clonotype was obtained from a woman aged 45-65 years in good health. The sample comprised blood. The CDR3 nucleotides are TGCAGTGCTAGAGAGGGGACCCAGTACTTC. Translating gives CSAREGTQYF.